This entry lists 9 T cell receptor beta chains sequenced from one sample in a study of response to subunit inactivated influenza vaccine. Each CDR3 protein is one row after TCRdb ran MiXCR on the RT-PCR reads. This sample carries 800,000 or so distinct CDR3 sequences, approximately 22% of them seen once, and the ten largest clones take roughly a tenth. Material: PBMCs from blood, obtained about 5 days after vaccination. The receptors come from a man aged 45 to 65 who received an inactivated influenza vaccine.

The chain joins TRBV20-1 to TRBJ1-5, with 8 bases lining up with TRBD1. J gave up 4 bases and V 0 bases, and 2 bases lay outside the gene matches. CDR1 and CDR2 (germline): DFQATT, SNEGSKA (reference sequence). The CDR3 runs to 14 residues. CDR3 region: CSAREWTGNQPQHF. The CDR3 coding sequence is TGCAGTGCTAGAGAATGGACAGGGAATCAGCCCCAGCATTTT.

This chain uses TRBV6-2 or TRBV6-3 with TRBJ2-7; TRBD1 might be the D (5 bases). The CDR3 spans 13 residues. V was pared by 6 bases and J by 3 bases, with 12 bases between. Germline-derived CDR1 and CDR2 are MNHEY and SVGEGT. Written as DNA, the CDR3 is TGTGCCAGCAGCCCTCATCAGGGCTACGAGCAGTACTTC. This encodes CASSPHQGYEQYF.

The V gene is TRBV4-3, the J gene TRBJ2-3; D is possibly TRBD2 (6 bases). Germline values: CDR1 LGHNA, CDR2 YSLEER. Trimming removed 3 bases from V and 5 bases from J, with 15 bases in between. This CDR3 is built from 15 residues. CDR3 residues: CASSQGMRGGDTQYF. As DNA, the CDR3 is TGCGCCAGCAGCCAGGGTATGCGGGGCGGAGATACGCAGTATTTT.

This clonotype was seen ten or more times. V usage is TRBV7-2 and J usage is TRBJ2-1; TRBD2 aligns across 12 bases. The CDR3 is made up of 16 amino acids. After removal of 5 bases from V and 2 bases from J, the junction contained 4 bases not matched to a gene. Looked up from germline, CDR1 is SGHTA and CDR2 is FQGNSA. Here the CDR3 DNA reads TGTGCCAGCAGCCAAACTAGCGGGAGGACCTACAATGAGCAGTTCTTC. Translation: CASSQTSGRTYNEQFF.

Only a few counts were recorded for this clonotype. This chain uses TRBV20-1 with TRBJ1-5; D is unresolved. The CDR3 extends over 15 amino acids. With 2 bases removed from V and 4 bases from J, the gap between germline ends came to 15 bases. The germline V gene encodes CDR1 DFQATT and CDR2 SNEGSKA (reference sequence). CDR3 sequence reads: CSARPSTDRNQPQHF. The CDR3 DNA reads TGCAGTGCTAGACCATCTACGGACCGAAATCAGCCCCAGCATTTT.

Only a few counts were recorded for this clonotype. The CDR3 nucleotides read TGTGCCAGCAGTCTAGCGGTAAGGGAGCAGTACTTC. Protein: CASSLAVREQYF. The V and J genes are TRBV28 and TRBJ2-7; 7 nucleotides agree with TRBD2. This CDR3 comprises 12 residues. The trim removed 5 bases at V and 7 bases at J, leaving 5 bases unmatched. The germline gives CDR1 MDHEN, CDR2 SYDVKM.

The rearrangement links TRBV5-6 to TRBJ2-1; D is possibly TRBD1 (6 bases). Trimming pared 3 bases from V and 3 bases from J, leaving 13 bases between. CDR1 SGHDT and CDR2 YYEEEE come from the germline V gene. CDR3 length: 15 amino acids. The CDR3 reads CASSYGQTRYNEQFF. The CDR3 DNA follows: TGTGCCAGCAGCTATGGACAGACCCGCTACAATGAGCAGTTCTTC.

This clonotype was observed at least ten times. This sequence joins TRBV20-1 and TRBJ2-3; D gene ambiguous. Trimming shortened V by 3 bases and J by 0 bases, and 10 bases separated the two germline ends. Germline V gene data show CDR1 as DFQATT and CDR2 as SNEGSKA (reference sequence). CDR3 size: 14 residues. The CDR3 DNA follows: TGCAGTGCTAGGGCCCTCCGCAGCACAGATACGCAGTATTTT. This codes for CSARALRSTDTQYF.

The table lists this clonotype with a few counts. The chain carries TRBV20-1 and TRBJ2-7; tentative D call: TRBD1 (6 bases). The CDR3 covers 16 residues. Germline V lookup: CDR1 DFQATT, CDR2 SNEGSKA (reference sequence). The germline V and J ends were trimmed by 1 base and 0 bases, with 16 bases remaining between them. In DNA form, the CDR3 reads TGCAGTGCTAGAGGTGTTAAGGACAGACCCTCCTACGAGCAGTACTTC. Its translation is CSARGVKDRPSYEQYF.